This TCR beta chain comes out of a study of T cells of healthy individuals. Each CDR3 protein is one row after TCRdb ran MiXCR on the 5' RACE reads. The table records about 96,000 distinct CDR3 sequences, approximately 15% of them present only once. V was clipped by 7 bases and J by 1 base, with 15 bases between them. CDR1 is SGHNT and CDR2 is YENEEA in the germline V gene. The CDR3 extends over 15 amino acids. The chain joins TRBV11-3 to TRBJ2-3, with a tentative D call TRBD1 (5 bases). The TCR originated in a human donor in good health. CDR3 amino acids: CASNTGDGRTDTQYF. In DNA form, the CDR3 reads TGTGCCAGCAACACAGGCGACGGCCGCACAGATACGCAGTATTTT.